The 14 T cell receptor beta chains presented below share a single source sample, sequenced in a study of T cells in severe cutaneous drug reactions. The iRepertoire multiplex PCR system with TCR subtype-specific primers built both bulk and single-cell libraries. Each CDR3 protein gets one entry in TCRdb, which reprocessed the multiplex PCR reads and gives no DNA. The sample includes tens of thousands of distinct CDR3 sequences. The patients sequenced had a carbamazepine-induced Stevens-Johnson syndrome or toxic epidermal necrolysis reaction. Sequencing used PBMCs. The receptors originated from a human donor with toxic epidermal necrolysis, a severe cutaneous drug reaction.

This clonotype is called large based on its frequency. J is TRBJ2-1 and V is TRBV7-8; TCRdb proposes TRBD1, but this gene call is untestable without DNA. This CDR3 has 15 amino acids. Germline CDR1 reads SGHVS; CDR2 reads FQNEAQ. The CDR3 sequence: CASSLGGATYNEQFF.

The chain has TRBV18 and TRBJ2-1. Germline V gives CDR1 KGHSH, CDR2 LQKENI. The CDR3 covers 15 residues. This CDR3 reads CASSPLAGTYNEQFF.

The J gene is TRBJ1-6, the V gene TRBV6-5; TCRdb designates TRBD1, a call that cannot be tested without DNA. Germline-derived CDR1 and CDR2 are MNHEY and SVGAGI. The CDR3 totals 13 residues. This CDR3 is CASPPGHNSPLHF.

The chain uses TRBV27 and TRBJ2-7; TCRdb selects TRBD1, and the lack of DNA leaves this call unchecked. The germline V gene encodes CDR1 MNHEY and CDR2 SMNVEV (reference sequence). The CDR3 length is 14 residues. The CDR3 loop reads CASRPTVSSYEQYF.

This clonotype is labeled medium-sized based on frequency. This chain connects TRBV5-6 to TRBJ1-5; without DNA, the TCRdb call of TRBD1 cannot be checked. This CDR3 has 15 amino acids. Germline V gives CDR1 SGHDT, CDR2 YYEEEE. CDR3 sequence: CASSLDRGVDQPQHF.

The chain employs TRBV20-1 and TRBJ2-3. CDR1 and CDR2 (germline): DFQATT, SNEGSKA (reference sequence). The CDR3 extends over 17 amino acids. This CDR3 is CSAPNFGGSTATDTQYF.

The chain couples TRBV28 to TRBJ1-1. Germline V gives CDR1 MDHEN, CDR2 SYDVKM. This CDR3 is 15 amino acids long. The CDR3 loop is CASSAPAIMNTEAFF.

J is TRBJ2-1 and V is TRBV25-1; there is no DNA to check the TCRdb D call of TRBD2. This CDR3 has 14 amino acids. The germline V gene encodes CDR1 MGHDK and CDR2 SYGVNS. CDR3 sequence reads: CASQRLAGANEQFF.

The V gene is TRBV19, the J gene TRBJ1-1. This CDR3 spans 13 amino acids. Germline V lookup: CDR1 LNHDA, CDR2 SQIVND (reference sequence). This CDR3 reads CATSWGVSTEAFF.

The chain is built from TRBV4-3 and TRBJ2-2; the TCRdb D gene call, TRBD1, has no DNA to confirm it. CDR3 length equals 16 residues. Germline V gene lookup returns CDR1 LGHNA and CDR2 YSLEER. CDR3 sequence reads: CASSQETGVLTGELFF.

The J gene is TRBJ1-1, the V gene TRBV4-3. The CDR3 is made up of 13 amino acids. Germline CDR1 is LGHNA and CDR2 is YSLEER. This CDR3 is CASSQEMRTEAFF.

This chain joins TRBV7-9 and TRBJ2-1; TCRdb's D call of TRBD2 is untestable without DNA. This CDR3 has 16 amino acids. Looked up from germline, CDR1 is SEHNR and CDR2 is FQNEAQ (reference sequence). This CDR3 is CASSFPLRSSYNEQFF.

V usage is TRBV12-3 or TRBV12-4 and J usage is TRBJ2-1. The length of the CDR3 is 15 residues. CDR3: CASTQTGGSYNEQFF.

V usage is TRBV12-3 or TRBV12-4 and J usage is TRBJ2-1; the D call from TCRdb, TRBD2, cannot be confirmed without DNA. The CDR3 consists of 13 residues. The CDR3: CASSLEGPDEQFF.